This T cell receptor beta chain is drawn from a study of T cell responses to AZD1222 COVID-19 vaccine. J lost 3 bases, V lost 3 bases, and 10 bases had no gene match. This CDR3 is built from 16 residues. Germline CDR1 and CDR2: LNHDA and SQIVND (reference sequence). The method was immunoSEQ multiplex PCR; TCRdb's version includes in-frame clones alone and lacks a portion of them. The table records around 160,000 clones, about 90% of them present only once. The starting material was peripheral blood, obtained 28 days after the second AZD1222 dose. The rearrangement links TRBV19 to TRBJ1-2, with TRBD1 matching 7 bases. This clonotype was obtained from an adult who received the AZD1222 COVID-19 vaccine. CDR3 bases: TGTGCCAGTAGTATTCAGGGCGGGACAGCCTACTATGGCTACACCTTC. Its translation is CASSIQGGTAYYGYTF.